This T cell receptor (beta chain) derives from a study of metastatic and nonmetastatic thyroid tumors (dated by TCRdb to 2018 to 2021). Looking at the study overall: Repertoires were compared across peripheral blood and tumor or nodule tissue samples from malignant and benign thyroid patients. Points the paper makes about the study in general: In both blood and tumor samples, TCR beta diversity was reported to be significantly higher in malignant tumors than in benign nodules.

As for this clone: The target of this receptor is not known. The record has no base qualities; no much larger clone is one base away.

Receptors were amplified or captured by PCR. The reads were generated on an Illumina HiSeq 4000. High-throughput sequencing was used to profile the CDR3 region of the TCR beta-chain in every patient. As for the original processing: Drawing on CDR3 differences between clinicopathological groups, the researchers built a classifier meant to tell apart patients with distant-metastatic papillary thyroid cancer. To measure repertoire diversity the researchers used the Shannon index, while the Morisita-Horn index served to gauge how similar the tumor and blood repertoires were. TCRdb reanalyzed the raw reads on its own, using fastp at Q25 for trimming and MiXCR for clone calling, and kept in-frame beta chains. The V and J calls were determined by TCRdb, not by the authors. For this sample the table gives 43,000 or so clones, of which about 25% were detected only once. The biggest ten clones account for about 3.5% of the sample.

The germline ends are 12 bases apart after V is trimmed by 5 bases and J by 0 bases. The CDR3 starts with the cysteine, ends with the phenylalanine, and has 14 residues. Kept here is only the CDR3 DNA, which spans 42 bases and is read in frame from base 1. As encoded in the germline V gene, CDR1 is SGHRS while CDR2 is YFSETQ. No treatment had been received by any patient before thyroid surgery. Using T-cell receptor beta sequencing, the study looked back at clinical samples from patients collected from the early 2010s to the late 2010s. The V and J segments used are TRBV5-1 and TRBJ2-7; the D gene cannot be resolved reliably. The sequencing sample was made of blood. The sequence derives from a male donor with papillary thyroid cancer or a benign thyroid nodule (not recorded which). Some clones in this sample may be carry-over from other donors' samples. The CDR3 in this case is CASSLDGISYEQYF. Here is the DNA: TGCGCCAGCAGTCTGGACGGCATCTCCTACGAGCAGTACTTC.